This T cell receptor (beta chain) was identified in a study of shared T cell receptors in the human thymus. CDR3 length: 14 residues. V was trimmed by 2 bases and J by 3 bases, leaving 10 bases between them. The V gene's germline CDR1 is SGHAT and CDR2 FQDESV (reference sequence). The method was immunoSEQ multiplex PCR; TCRdb's version includes in-frame clones alone and lacks a portion of them. The data show 700,000 or so clones, approximately 85% seen once. The same sample was also studied in work on human thymus T cells. That investigation notes: Infants, healthy and Finnish, who were having corrective surgery for congenital heart defects served as donors. Thymic material originated from resections removed in the course of corrective heart surgery. Thymic and blood repertoires seemed to show skewed V and J gene use. Unrelated individuals were reported by related research to share highly overlapping thymic repertoires.

The gene calls are TRBV11-1 and TRBJ1-1; tentatively, D is TRBD1 (5 bases). The sequenced sample consisted of thymocytes. The clonotype originates from a girl less than two years old with a congenital heart defect. The CDR3 bases are TGTGCCAGCAGCTTACAGGGTGGGGACACTGAAGCTTTCTTT. Its translation: CASSLQGGDTEAFF. Based on the CDR3 plus reference TRBV11-1 and TRBJ1-1, the full variable domain is EAEVAQSPRYKITEKSQAVAFWCDPISGHATLYWYRQILGQGPELLVQFQDESVVDDSQLPKDRFSAERLKGVDSTLKIQPAELGDSAMYLCASSLQGGDTEAFFGQGTRLTVV.